This TCR beta chain was retrieved from a study of OX40 agonist ivuxolimab in advanced cancers. The protocol was immunoSEQ multiplex PCR, while the TCRdb copy is restricted to in-frame clones and leaves out a portion. In the table there are around 67,000 clones, more than 85% of which are singletons. The CDR3 is 15 residues long. The germline V gene encodes CDR1 MNHEY and CDR2 SVGAGI. Germline trimming cut 0 bases from V and 2 bases from J; bases unmatched to any gene: 4. The material sequenced was CD4+ or CD8+ T cells sorted from blood, taken in a trial of the OX40 agonist ivuxolimab. This chain uses TRBV6-5 with TRBJ2-7; 7 nucleotides align to TRBD1. This sequence originates from an adult with an advanced solid tumor such as melanoma, head and neck, liver or kidney cancer. The CDR3 DNA follows: TGTGCCAGCAGTTACTCGTCAGGGGGACCCTACGAGCAGTACTTC. As protein: CASSYSSGGPYEQYF.